This TCR beta chain comes out of a study of shared clonotypes between healthy human individuals. Concerning this clone: What it binds is not known.

This CDR3 has 16 residues. Germline V lookup: CDR1 SEHNR, CDR2 FQNEAQ (reference sequence). Trimming cost V 5 bases and J 8 bases; bases outside gene matches: 10. Only in-frame clones appear in the TCRdb table, and some are missing; sequencing was by immunoSEQ multiplex PCR. This sample has approximately 640,000 clones, with about 90% found just once. Findings of the study overall: Clonotype sharing among donors likely depends on sequencing depth.

Source material: memory CD8+ T cells from PBMCs. Subset meaning: CD45RO+ cells pooled with CCR7-negative TemRA cells. The receptor was isolated from a man younger than 35 in good health. Some clones in this sample may be carry-over from other donors' samples. The V and J genes are TRBV7-9 and TRBJ2-1, with 12 nucleotides matching TRBD2. The CDR3 coding sequence is TGTGCCAGCAGCCCGTGGACTAGCGGGGTTTGGGATGAGCAGTTCTTC. This codes for CASSPWTSGVWDEQFF.